The entry below gives a single T cell receptor (beta chain) sequence along with its context. What it binds is not known. This sample was included in a study of OX40 agonist ivuxolimab in advanced cancers. Study-wide background: Every 2 weeks, ivuxolimab was infused into the patients intravenously at between 0.01 and 10 mg/kg. Cohort: 80% to 85% men, mean age approximately 60, aged about 20 to 90. Among those treated, three patients had partial responses, one with hepatocellular carcinoma and two with cutaneous melanoma. Study-wide findings and caveats: At doses 0.1 to 3.0 mg/kg, CD4+ and CD8+ clones expanded.

The CDR3 covers 14 residues. Looked up from germline, CDR1 is MNHEY and CDR2 is SMNVEV (reference sequence). V lost 5 bases to trimming and J lost 4 bases, with 14 bases between them. The method was immunoSEQ multiplex PCR; TCRdb's version includes in-frame clones alone and lacks a portion of them. The data contain some 12,000 clones, around 83% of them singletons. The gene calls are TRBV27 and TRBJ1-2; D call uncertain. Material: CD4+ or CD8+ T cells sorted from blood, obtained in a trial of the OX40 agonist ivuxolimab. The TCR was taken from an adult with an advanced solid tumor such as melanoma, head and neck, liver or kidney cancer. CDR3 nucleotide sequence: TGTGCCAGCAGTGCGATGGACGGCGTCTATGGCTACACCTTC. Its protein product is CASSAMDGVYGYTF.